The 16 T cell receptor beta chains below come from one sample, sequenced in a study of cytomegalovirus exposure and HLA in healthy donors. The PCR employed 60 Vbeta primers together with 13 Jbeta primers. Here immunoSEQ multiplex PCR was the method, and the copy in TCRdb shows in-frame clones only, minus some. The sample has fewer than 250,000 clones, 80% to 85% seen once. The sequencing input was PBMCs. These receptors were collected from a boy between 2 and 10 years old in good health and CMV-seronegative.

The chain uses TRBV30 and TRBJ1-2; D possibly corresponds to TRBD1 (6 bases). Trimming took off 8 bases at V and 6 bases at J, with 16 bases between the two ends. The CDR3 is 12 amino acids. The germline V gene has CDR1 GTSNPN and CDR2 SVGIG (reference sequence). For the CDR3, the DNA is TGTGCCGTAAGAACTGGGGGCGATGGCTACACCTTC. Translation: CAVRTGGDGYTF.

The chain couples TRBV6-5 to TRBJ1-5; D remains unclear. CDR1 is MNHEY and CDR2 is SVGAGI in the germline V gene. The CDR3 contains 15 residues. V lost 6 bases and J lost 6, with 18 bases in between. For the CDR3, the DNA is TGTGCCAGCAGCAAAAACGGGGAACGGGCTCAGCCCCAGCATTTT. It encodes CASSKNGERAQPQHF.

The chain combines TRBV19 with TRBJ1-5; D is unclear. The CDR3 runs to 15 residues. Germline lookup yields CDR1 LNHDA and CDR2 SQIVND (reference sequence). Trimming took off 2 bases at V and 5 bases at J, with 13 bases between the two ends. The CDR3 loop reads CASSISARPHQPQHF. CDR3 DNA: TGTGCCAGTAGTATATCAGCGCGGCCTCATCAGCCCCAGCATTTT.

There are a few counts of this clone. This chain uses TRBV19 with TRBJ1-1, with 8 nucleotides matching TRBD1. This CDR3 contains 15 residues. Germline CDR1 reads LNHDA; CDR2 reads SQIVND (reference sequence). The V gene end was trimmed by 5 bases and the J gene end by 2 bases; junction bases not matched to a gene: 7. The CDR3 sequence is CASSDWGQANTEAFF. CDR3 nucleotides: TGTGCCAGTAGTGACTGGGGACAGGCCAACACTGAAGCTTTCTTT.

The chain uses TRBV7-9 and TRBJ1-5; 7 bases are a match to TRBD1. CDR1 is SEHNR, CDR2 FQNEAQ, per germline (reference sequence). This CDR3 has 16 residues. The V segment lost 10 bases and the J segment 3 bases; nucleotides outside the gene matches: 15. The CDR3 DNA sequence: TGTGCCAACCTCCTTGAGGGGGCAAATCACAATCAGCCCCAGCATTTT. It is translated as CANLLEGANHNQPQHF.

The chain uses TRBV5-4 and TRBJ2-3; 10 bases are a match to TRBD1. This CDR3 has 14 residues. The trim removed 5 bases at V and 6 bases at J, leaving 6 bases unmatched. The V gene's germline CDR1 is SGHNT and CDR2 YYREEE (reference sequence). CDR3 in DNA: TGTGCCAGCAGACGGACAGGGGGGAGGGATACGCAGTATTTT. Its translation: CASRRTGGRDTQYF.

Remarks on this clone: At one end the junction does not follow the germline gene, possibly because of a read error. The chain links TRBV7-7 to TRBJ1-5; a weak D match, TRBD1 (6 bases). The CDR3 length is 15 residues. Germline V CDR1 and CDR2: SSHAT, FNYEAQ (reference sequence). For the CDR3, the DNA is TGTGCTAGCAGCCTAGACCCAGGGGCCAATCAGCCCCAGCATTTT. Its protein is CASSLDPGANQPQHF.

The chain joins TRBV6-1 to TRBJ2-1, with D perhaps TRBD1 (5 bases). The CDR3 runs to 13 residues. V was trimmed by 3 bases and J by 9 bases, leaving 12 bases between them. CDR1 is MNHNS, CDR2 SASEGT, per germline. This CDR3 is CASSENRITEQFF. The CDR3 nucleotides are TGTGCCAGCAGTGAGAACAGGATCACTGAGCAGTTCTTC.

The chain employs TRBV30 and TRBJ2-5; possibly TRBD1 for D (6 bases). The assigned J gene may be wrong: the sequence end matches TRBJ2-7 better. Per germline, CDR1 GTSNPN and CDR2 SVGIG (reference sequence). This CDR3 region has 14 residues. CDR3 sequence reads: CAWGVALIGGEQYF. As DNA, the CDR3 is TGTGCCTGGGGAGTGGCCCTAATAGGGGGCGAGCAGTACTTC.

The chain links TRBV11-1 to TRBJ2-7; TRBD1 matches 8 bases. CDR1 SGHAT and CDR2 FQDESV come from the germline V gene (reference sequence). J lost 0 bases, V lost 5 bases, and 12 bases had no gene match. CDR3 size: 17 residues. This CDR3 is CASSPYPDRGGSYEQYF. The CDR3 DNA reads as TGTGCCAGCAGCCCCTACCCCGACAGGGGTGGCTCCTACGAGCAGTACTTC.

V gene TRBV6-1 combines with J gene TRBJ2-7, with D perhaps TRBD1 (5 bases). The germline V gene encodes CDR1 MNHNS and CDR2 SASEGT. The germline V and J ends were trimmed by 8 bases and 7 bases, with 9 bases remaining between them. This CDR3 region has 10 residues. The DNA of the CDR3 is TGTGCCAGCGGGGCTCAAGAGCAGTACTTC. Encoded protein: CASGAQEQYF.

The V gene is TRBV6-5, the J gene TRBJ1-3; D may be TRBD1 (6 bases). Germline lookup yields CDR1 MNHEY and CDR2 SVGAGI. Trimming removed 2 bases from V and 4 bases from J, with 15 bases in between. There are 16 residues in the CDR3. DNA of the CDR3: TGTGCCAGCAGTTACGCCCCTACAGGGAGCGGAAACACCATATATTTT. Translating it yields CASSYAPTGSGNTIYF.

This sequence joins TRBV2 and TRBJ2-7; D is possibly TRBD2 (5 bases). Germline assignment: CDR1 SNHLY and CDR2 FYNNEI. The CDR3 is 16 residues long. V dropped 1 base and J dropped 2 bases, with 15 bases sitting between them. The CDR3 loop is CASSEGERVKTYEQYF. CDR3 bases: TGTGCCAGCAGTGAAGGGGAGAGGGTTAAAACCTACGAGCAGTACTTC.

This clone was detected only once. This chain uses TRBV11-2 with TRBJ2-7; TRBD1 aligns across 8 bases. Losses at the gene ends were 6 bases for V and 3 bases for J; bases not matched to a gene: 10. This CDR3 comprises 15 residues. Germline-derived CDR1 and CDR2 are SGHAT and FQNNGV. The CDR3 nucleotides read TGTGCCAGCAGTTTTGGACAGGGATCTTACTACGAGCAGTACTTC. This sequence encodes CASSFGQGSYYEQYF. The full variable domain, in which reference TRBV11-2 and TRBJ2-7 provide the parts outside the CDR3, is EAGVAQSPRYKIIEKRQSVAFWCNPISGHATLYWYQQILGQGPKLLIQFQNNGVVDDSQLPKDRFSAERLKGVDSTLKIQPAKLEDSAVYLCASSFGQGSYYEQYFGPGTRLTVT.

V is TRBV11-2 and J is TRBJ2-2; D is possibly TRBD2 (7 bases). Germline V gives CDR1 SGHAT, CDR2 FQNNGV. The V end was cut by 3 bases, the J end by 6 bases, with 14 bases between. This CDR3 is built from 15 residues. CDR3 coding DNA: TGTGCCAGCAGCTTGATAGGGGGGGCACCCGGGGAGCTGTTTTTT. It codes for CASSLIGGAPGELFF.

The V gene is TRBV5-6, the J gene TRBJ2-7; 7 bases align to TRBD1. Germline V gene data show CDR1 as SGHDT and CDR2 as YYEEEE. With 6 bases clipped from V and 6 bases from J, the junction kept 9 bases outside the gene matches. The length of the CDR3 is 13 residues. The CDR3 protein is CASNQGVGGEQYF. The CDR3 region has the DNA TGTGCCAGCAACCAGGGGGTGGGCGGCGAGCAGTACTTC.